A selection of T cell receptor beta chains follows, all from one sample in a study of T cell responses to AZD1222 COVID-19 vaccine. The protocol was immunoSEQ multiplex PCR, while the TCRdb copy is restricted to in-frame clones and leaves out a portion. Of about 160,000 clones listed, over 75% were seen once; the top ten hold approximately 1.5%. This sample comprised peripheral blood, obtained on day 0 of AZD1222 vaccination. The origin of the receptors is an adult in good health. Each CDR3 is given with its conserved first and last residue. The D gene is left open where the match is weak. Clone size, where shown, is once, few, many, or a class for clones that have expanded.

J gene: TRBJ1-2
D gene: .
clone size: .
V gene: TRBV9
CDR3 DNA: TGTGCCAGCAGTGAGGGCTATGGCTACACCTTC
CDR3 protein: CASSEGYGYTF

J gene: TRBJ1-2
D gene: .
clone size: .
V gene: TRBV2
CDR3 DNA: TGTGCCAGCAGTGAAGCGGGGGTTCCCCATGGCTACACCTTC
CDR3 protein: CASSEAGVPHGYTF

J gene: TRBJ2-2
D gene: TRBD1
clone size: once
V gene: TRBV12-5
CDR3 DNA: TGTGCTAGTGGCCGGACGGGACAGGGCACCGGGGAGCTGTTTTTT
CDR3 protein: CASGRTGQGTGELFF

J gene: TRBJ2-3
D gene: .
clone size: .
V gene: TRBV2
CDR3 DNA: TGTGCCAGCAGTGACCAGGCGGACACAGATACGCAGTATTTT
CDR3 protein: CASSDQADTDTQYF

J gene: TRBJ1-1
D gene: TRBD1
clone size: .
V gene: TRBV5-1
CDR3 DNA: TGCGCCAGCAGGGCGCAGGGGGGCACTGAAGCTTTCTTT
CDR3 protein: CASRAQGGTEAFF

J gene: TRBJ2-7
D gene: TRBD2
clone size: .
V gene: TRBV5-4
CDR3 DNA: TGTGCCAGCAGCTCCGCTAGCGGGGGAGACGAGCAGTACTTC
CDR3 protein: CASSSASGGDEQYF

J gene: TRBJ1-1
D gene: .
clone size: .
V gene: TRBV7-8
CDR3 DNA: TGTGCCAGCAGCTTCGGGGTAGGGCCTATGAACACTGAAGCTTTCTTT
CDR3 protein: CASSFGVGPMNTEAFF

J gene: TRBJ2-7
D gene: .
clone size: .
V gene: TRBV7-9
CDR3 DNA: TGTGCCAGCAGCTTGGGGGGAGACAGAGGGAGCCGACCTTACTTC
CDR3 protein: CASSLGGDRGSRPYF

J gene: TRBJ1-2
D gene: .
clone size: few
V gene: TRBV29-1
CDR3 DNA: TGCAGCGTTGAAGTCTCCCGTGGCTACACCTTC
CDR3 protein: CSVEVSRGYTF

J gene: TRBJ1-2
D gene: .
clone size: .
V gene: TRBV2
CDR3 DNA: TGTGCCAGCGGCCTCGTGCAGGTGGGGTATGGCTACACCTTC
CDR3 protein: CASGLVQVGYGYTF

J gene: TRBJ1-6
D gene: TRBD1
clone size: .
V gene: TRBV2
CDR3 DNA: TGTGCCAGCAGTGCGGACAGGGGTGGTTCACCCCTCCACTTT
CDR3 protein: CASSADRGGSPLHF

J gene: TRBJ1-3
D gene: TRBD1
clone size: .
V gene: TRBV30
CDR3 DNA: TGTGCCTGGAGTGTATCGACAGGGGTCGGAAACACCATATATTTT
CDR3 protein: CAWSVSTGVGNTIYF

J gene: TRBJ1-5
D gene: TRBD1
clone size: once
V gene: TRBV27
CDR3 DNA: TGTGCCAGCAGTTTATCAGCAGGGGGTAATCAGCCCCAGCATTTT
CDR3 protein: CASSLSAGGNQPQHF

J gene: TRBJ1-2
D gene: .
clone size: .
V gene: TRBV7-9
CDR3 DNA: TGTGCCAGCAGCTTAATAGGAGGAGGCTACACCTTC
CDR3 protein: CASSLIGGGYTF

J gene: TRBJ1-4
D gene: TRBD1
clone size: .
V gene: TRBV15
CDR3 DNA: TGTGCCACCGGAAGACAGGGCCGTGGAACTAATGAAAAACTGTTTTTT
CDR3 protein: CATGRQGRGTNEKLFF

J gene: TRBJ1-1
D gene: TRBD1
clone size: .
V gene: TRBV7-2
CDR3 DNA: TGTGCCAGCAGCTTAGTCGGGACAGGGTCCACTGAAGCTTTCTTT
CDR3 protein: CASSLVGTGSTEAFF

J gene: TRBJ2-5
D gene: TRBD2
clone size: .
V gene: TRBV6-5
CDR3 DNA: TGTGCCAGCAGTTACTCCGGGGCGGGGGGCGGAGAGACCCAGTACTTC
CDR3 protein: CASSYSGAGGGETQYF

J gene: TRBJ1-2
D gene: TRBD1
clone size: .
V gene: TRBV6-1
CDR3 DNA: TGTGCCAGCAGTGACGGGACAGGGTGGGGCTATGGCTACACCTTC
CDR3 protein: CASSDGTGWGYGYTF

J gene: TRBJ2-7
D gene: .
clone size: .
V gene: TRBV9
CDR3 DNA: TGTGCCAGCAGCGTTGGAATAATCGAAACCTACGAGCAGTACTTC
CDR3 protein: CASSVGIIETYEQYF

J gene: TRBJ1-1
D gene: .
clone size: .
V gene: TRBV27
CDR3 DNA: TGTGCCAGCAGTTTAGAGGGGCCCACTGAAGCTTTCTTT
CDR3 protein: CASSLEGPTEAFF

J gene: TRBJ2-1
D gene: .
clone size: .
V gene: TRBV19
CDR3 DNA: TGTGCCAGTAGATACCGGGACACCTCCGACAATGAGCAGTTCTTC
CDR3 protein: CASRYRDTSDNEQFF

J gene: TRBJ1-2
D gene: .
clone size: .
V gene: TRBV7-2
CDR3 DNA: TGTGCCAGCAGCTTAGCGCTAGCGGTTTTCTATGGCTACACCTTC
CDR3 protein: CASSLALAVFYGYTF

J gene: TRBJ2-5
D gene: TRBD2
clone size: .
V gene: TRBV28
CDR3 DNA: TGTGCCAGCAGTTCAAATCAAGCGGGGAGGGAGACCCAGTACTTC
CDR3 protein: CASSSNQAGRETQYF

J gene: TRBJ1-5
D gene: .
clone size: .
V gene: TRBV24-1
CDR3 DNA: TGTGCCACCAGTGCTAACAGAGTCAATCAGCCCCAGCATTTT
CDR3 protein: CATSANRVNQPQHF

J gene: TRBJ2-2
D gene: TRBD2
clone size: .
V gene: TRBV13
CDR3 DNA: TGTGCCAGCAGCCCAGGGAGGGGCGGGGAGCTGTTTTTT
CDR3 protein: CASSPGRGGELFF

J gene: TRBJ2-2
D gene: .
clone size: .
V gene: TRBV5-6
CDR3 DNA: TGTGCCAGCAGCTTGGGCACGTACACCGGGGAGCTGTTTTTT
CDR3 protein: CASSLGTYTGELFF

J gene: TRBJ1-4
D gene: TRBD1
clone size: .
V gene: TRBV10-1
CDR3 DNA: TGCGCCAGCAGTGAGTCCACGGGAGTAGACAGGGGACGAATCACAACTAATGAAAAACTGTTTTTT
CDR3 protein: CASSESTGVDRGRITTNEKLFF

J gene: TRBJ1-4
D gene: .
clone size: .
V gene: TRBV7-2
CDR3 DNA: TGTGCCAGTAGAGGACAGCAAAATGAAAAACTGTTTTTT
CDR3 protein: CASRGQQNEKLFF

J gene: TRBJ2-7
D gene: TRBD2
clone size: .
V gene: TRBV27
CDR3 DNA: TGTGCCAGCAGTCAGGCTAGCGGGGCCTACGAGCAGTACTTC
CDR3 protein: CASSQASGAYEQYF

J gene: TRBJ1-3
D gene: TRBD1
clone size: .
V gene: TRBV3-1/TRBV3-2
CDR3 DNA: TGTGCCAGCAGCCGCGACAGGGCCCCGCTTAGAAACACCATATATTTT
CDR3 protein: CASSRDRAPLRNTIYF

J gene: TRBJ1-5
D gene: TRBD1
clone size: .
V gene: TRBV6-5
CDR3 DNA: TGTGCCAGCAGTTACGAGGGACAGGGGAGTAATCAGCCCCAGCATTTT
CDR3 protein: CASSYEGQGSNQPQHF

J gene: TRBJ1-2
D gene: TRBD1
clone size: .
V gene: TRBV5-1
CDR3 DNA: TGCGCCAGCAGTCGTCAGGGGGCGGAAGGGAATGGCTACACCTTC
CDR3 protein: CASSRQGAEGNGYTF

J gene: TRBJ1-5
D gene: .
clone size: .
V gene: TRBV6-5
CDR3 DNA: TGTGCCTCAGGCTGGGGGGAGTTCGGTCAGCCCCAGCATTTT
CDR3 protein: CASGWGEFGQPQHF

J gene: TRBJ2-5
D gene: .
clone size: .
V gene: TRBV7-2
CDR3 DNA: TGTGCCAGCAGCGTGGGGACACTTTGGGGGGAGACCCAGTACTTC
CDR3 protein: CASSVGTLWGETQYF

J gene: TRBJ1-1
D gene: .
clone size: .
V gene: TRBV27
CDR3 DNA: TGTGCCAGCAGTTTAATGGGATACACTGAAGCTTTCTTT
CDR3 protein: CASSLMGYTEAFF

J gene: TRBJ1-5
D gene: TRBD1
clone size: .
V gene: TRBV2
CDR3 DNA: TGTGCCAGCAGTGATCGAGGGGGCTCCAATCAGCCCCAGCATTTT
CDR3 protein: CASSDRGGSNQPQHF

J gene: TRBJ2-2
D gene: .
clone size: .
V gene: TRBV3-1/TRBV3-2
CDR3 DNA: TGTGCCAGCTCGTCCTCCGGGGGAAACACCGGGGAGCTGTTTTTT
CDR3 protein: CASSSSGGNTGELFF

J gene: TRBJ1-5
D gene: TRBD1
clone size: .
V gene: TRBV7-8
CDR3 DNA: TGTGCCAGCAGCCCAGCGGGACAGTATCAGCCCCAGCATTTT
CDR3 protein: CASSPAGQYQPQHF

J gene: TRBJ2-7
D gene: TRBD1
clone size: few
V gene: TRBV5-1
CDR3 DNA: TGCGCCAGCAGCGAGCACGGGACAGGGACCTACGAGCAGTACTTC
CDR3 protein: CASSEHGTGTYEQYF

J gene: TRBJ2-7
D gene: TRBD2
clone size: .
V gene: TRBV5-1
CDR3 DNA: TGCGCCAGCAGCTTGCCTAGCGGGGCCTACGAGCAGTACTTC
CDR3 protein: CASSLPSGAYEQYF